Shown below are 22 T cell receptor beta chains from a single sample sequenced in a study of T cells after yellow fever vaccination (dated by TCRdb to about 2019). The sample's treatment or condition, from its label and the paper: live attenuated yellow fever vaccine strain. Library generation was performed with 5' RACE. Sequencing took place on an Illumina HiSeq 2500. TCRdb reran the public reads through fastp at Q25 and MiXCR, keeping productive beta chains. All rows with the same CDR3 protein become a single entry with the most common DNA and genes. The sample table holds 300,000 to 450,000 distinct CDR3 sequences, of which over 5% were seen once. About 15% of the sample rests with the top ten. Specimen: PBMCs, collected 5 days after the yellow fever booster vaccination. Source of these receptors: a man aged 25 to 40 who received the YFV17D yellow fever vaccine.

This clonotype was counted ten times or more. J is TRBJ2-7 and V is TRBV6-2 or TRBV6-3; D assignment may be TRBD1 or TRBD2 (5 bases each). CDR1 MNHEY and CDR2 SVGEGT come from the germline V gene. The CDR3 sequence is 13 residues long. The V gene lost 2 bases and the J gene lost 4 bases, with 9 bases spanning the gap. Here the CDR3 DNA reads TGTGCCAGCAGTTACGAGGGACGTTACGAGCAGTACTTC. Protein: CASSYEGRYEQYF.

This clonotype was seen repeatedly, ten times or more. The rearrangement uses TRBV4-3 and TRBJ2-7; TRBD2 might be the D (6 bases). The germline V gene encodes CDR1 LGHNA and CDR2 YSLEER. Between the trimmed V and J ends, which lost 1 base and 6 bases, there was a span of 16 bases. The CDR3 is 15 amino acids. The CDR3 here is CASSQGTTRASEQYF. The CDR3 coding sequence is TGCGCCAGCAGCCAAGGGACTACTCGTGCTAGCGAGCAGTACTTC.

V is TRBV7-2 and J is TRBJ2-4; D gene unclear. V was pared by 1 base and J by 0 bases, with 10 bases between. The CDR3 contains 16 residues. The germline V gene has CDR1 SGHTA and CDR2 FQGNSA. The CDR3 loop is CTSSLEQTLAKNIQYF. The CDR3 DNA follows: TGTACCAGCAGCTTAGAACAGACACTAGCCAAAAACATTCAGTACTTC.

This clonotype was counted at least ten times. V is TRBV6-1 and J is TRBJ2-1; tentative D call: TRBD1 (5 bases). CDR3 size: 13 residues. The germline CDR1 and CDR2 sequences are MNHNS and SASEGT. Trimming removed 6 bases from V and 7 bases from J, with 13 bases in between. CDR3 amino acids: CASRKTRENEQFF. The CDR3 nucleotides are TGTGCCAGCAGGAAAACCAGGGAAAATGAGCAGTTCTTC.

This clonotype was counted only a few times. The chain recombines TRBV7-2 with TRBJ2-5; TRBD2 agrees at 16 bases. The CDR3 has 16 residues. The trim removed 5 bases at V and 5 bases at J, leaving 5 bases unmatched. The V gene's germline CDR1 is SGHTA and CDR2 FQGNSA. The CDR3 nucleotides read TGTGCCAGCAGCATGGGACTAGCGGGAGGGGGGGAGACCCAGTACTTC. This sequence encodes CASSMGLAGGGETQYF.

The table lists this clonotype with many counts. V is TRBV5-5 and J is TRBJ1-1; 7 bases are shared with TRBD1. Germline values: CDR1 SGHKS, CDR2 YYEKEE (reference sequence). The ends lost 1 base at V and 0 bases at J; junction bases unmatched: 3. The CDR3 totals 15 residues. The CDR3 nucleotides are TGTGCCAGCAGCTTGCACGGGACAGTGAACACTGAAGCTTTCTTT. Protein product: CASSLHGTVNTEAFF.

This clonotype was observed at least ten times. This sequence joins TRBV20-1 and TRBJ2-5; D gene uncertain. This CDR3 has 12 amino acids. Germline CDR1 DFQATT, CDR2 SNEGSKA (reference sequence). Deletions cut 6 bases from V and 0 bases from J, with 8 bases between. CDR3 protein: CSADRNQETQYF. The CDR3 DNA is TGCAGTGCCGATCGAAACCAAGAGACCCAGTACTTC.

The J gene is TRBJ2-7, the V gene TRBV20-1, with D uncertain. V lost 6 bases and J 0 bases, leaving 6 bases between the germline ends. Germline V gene sequence: CDR1 DFQATT, CDR2 SNEGSKA (reference sequence). CDR3 size: 11 residues. In DNA, the CDR3 is TGCAGTGCCGACGACTCCTACGAGCAGTACTTC. This gives the protein CSADDSYEQYF.

Only a few counts were recorded for this clonotype. This chain uses TRBV11-1 with TRBJ2-7; TRBD2 matches at 8 bases. The ends lost 6 bases at V and 2 bases at J; junction bases unmatched: 9. The CDR3 consists of 15 residues. Germline CDR1 SGHAT, CDR2 FQDESV (reference sequence). The CDR3 coding sequence is TGTGCCAGCAGACTGCCAGGACTAGCACCCTACGAGCAGTACTTC. Its translation: CASRLPGLAPYEQYF.

The chain is built from TRBV6-5 and TRBJ2-5, with 11 bases matching TRBD2. V was pared by 0 bases and J by 8 bases, with 2 bases of the junction left unmatched. The CDR3 spans 14 residues. Germline CDR1 and CDR2: MNHEY and SVGAGI. The CDR3 is CASSYSGTSGTQYF. DNA of the CDR3: TGTGCCAGCAGTTACTCAGGGACTAGCGGAACCCAGTACTTC.

This clonotype has more than one count but fewer than ten. The chain uses TRBV6-5 and TRBJ1-5; no firm D call. The CDR3 extends over 14 amino acids. CDR1 is MNHEY, CDR2 SVGAGI, per germline. The V end lost 2 bases, the J end lost 0 bases, and 5 bases lay between the germline ends. In nucleotides, the CDR3 is TGTGCCAGCAGTTACGAAGGTAGCAATCAGCCCCAGCATTTT. Protein sequence: CASSYEGSNQPQHF.

This clonotype was picked up a small number of times. The chain links TRBV4-3 to TRBJ2-3; D call uncertain. CDR3 size: 14 residues. Trimming stripped 4 bases from V and 5 bases from J, with 13 bases between. CDR1 is LGHNA and CDR2 is YSLEER in the germline V gene. DNA of the CDR3: TGCGCCAGCAGCCCCCGCCCCGAAGGAGATACGCAGTATTTT. This gives the protein CASSPRPEGDTQYF.

The chain is built from TRBV6-5 and TRBJ1-5; D ambiguous. Germline CDR1 is MNHEY and CDR2 is SVGAGI. V shed 5 bases and J shed 7 bases, with 9 bases lying between them. The CDR3 sequence is 12 residues long. The CDR3 protein is CASSNPWQPQHF. The CDR3 DNA sequence: TGTGCCAGCAGTAACCCATGGCAGCCCCAGCATTTT.

Points on this clonotype: Possible read error: a much larger clone is one base away. The chain carries TRBV12-3 or TRBV12-4 and TRBJ2-2, with a weak D call TRBD2 (5 bases). The length of the CDR3 is 14 residues. In nucleotides, the CDR3 is TGTGCCAGCAGTTTTGGGTCGAACACCGGGGAGCTGTATTTT. It yields the protein CASSFGSNTGELYF.

The rearrangement joins TRBV20-1 to TRBJ1-5, with D tentatively TRBD1 (6 bases). From germline, CDR1 is DFQATT and CDR2 SNEGSKA (reference sequence). Trimming cost V 6 bases and J 1 base, with 13 bases left between them. The CDR3 length is 14 residues. The CDR3 sequence: CSAVTGTSNQPQHF. In DNA form, the CDR3 reads TGCAGTGCGGTTACCGGGACAAGCAATCAGCCCCAGCATTTT.

This clonotype was detected ten times or more. The gene calls are TRBV11-2 and TRBJ2-5; 8 nucleotides line up with TRBD2. The V gene end was trimmed by 0 bases and the J gene end by 0 bases; junction bases not matched to a gene: 12. Germline CDR1 is SGHAT and CDR2 is FQNNGV. This CDR3 is 19 amino acids long. CDR3: CASSLEGSGRGGYQETQYF. The DNA of the CDR3 is TGTGCCAGCAGCTTAGAAGGGAGCGGGAGAGGGGGGTACCAAGAGACCCAGTACTTC.

CDR3 sequence reads: CASAGLGQGGEKTQYF. As DNA, the CDR3 is TGTGCTAGCGCAGGGTTAGGACAGGGCGGTGAAAAGACCCAGTACTTC. The gene calls are TRBV7-7 and TRBJ2-5; 8 bases fit TRBD1. Germline CDR1 reads SSHAT; CDR2 reads FNYEAQ (reference sequence). The CDR3 loop spans 16 amino acids.

The sample holds a few counts of this clonotype. This rearrangement joins TRBV7-2 to TRBJ2-5; D gene ambiguous. There are 11 residues in the CDR3. In germline, CDR1 is SGHTA, CDR2 FQGNSA. Between the trimmed V and J ends, which lost 5 bases and 8 bases, there was a span of 9 bases. CDR3 in amino acids: CASSVMTTQYF. DNA for the CDR3: TGTGCCAGCAGCGTCATGACCACCCAGTACTTC.

Ten or more counts support this clonotype. The gene calls are TRBV14 and TRBJ2-3; D not resolved. Trimming took off 1 base at V and 0 bases at J, with 11 bases between the two ends. The CDR3 is 16 residues long. Germline lookup yields CDR1 SGHDN and CDR2 FVKESK. CDR3 sequence reads: CASSQGSSSSTDTQYF. CDR3 in DNA: TGTGCCAGCAGCCAAGGGAGCAGTTCTAGCACAGATACGCAGTATTTT.

CDR3 bases: TGTGCCAGCAGCCCGACTATCCTTGAGGCCTACGAGCAGTACTTC. Protein: CASSPTILEAYEQYF. The chain is built from TRBV3-1 and TRBJ2-7, with a possible D match to TRBD2 (5 bases). This CDR3 has 15 residues. Germline V gene sequence: CDR1 LGHDT, CDR2 YNNKEL (reference sequence). V lost 4 bases and J lost 2, with 15 bases in between.

This clonotype was counted only a few times. The chain recombines TRBV5-1 with TRBJ1-1, with D possibly being TRBD1 (5 bases). V gave up 4 bases and J gave up 4 bases, with 14 bases separating them. The CDR3 extends over 14 amino acids. Germline CDR1 and CDR2: SGHRS and YFSETQ. CDR3 residues: CASSLAGESTEAFF. DNA for the CDR3: TGCGCCAGCAGCCTGGCGGGGGAGAGCACTGAAGCTTTCTTT.

This clonotype appeared a few times. V gene TRBV6-2 or TRBV6-3 combines with J gene TRBJ2-3; 11 positions match TRBD2. Germline values: CDR1 MNHEY, CDR2 SVGEGT. This CDR3 contains 17 residues. J was trimmed by 6 bases and V by 6 bases; bases with no gene match: 14. Written as DNA, the CDR3 is TGTGCCAGCAGGGGACCCACTAGCGGGAGAGTCGGCGATACGCAGTATTTT. Amino acid sequence: CASRGPTSGRVGDTQYF.